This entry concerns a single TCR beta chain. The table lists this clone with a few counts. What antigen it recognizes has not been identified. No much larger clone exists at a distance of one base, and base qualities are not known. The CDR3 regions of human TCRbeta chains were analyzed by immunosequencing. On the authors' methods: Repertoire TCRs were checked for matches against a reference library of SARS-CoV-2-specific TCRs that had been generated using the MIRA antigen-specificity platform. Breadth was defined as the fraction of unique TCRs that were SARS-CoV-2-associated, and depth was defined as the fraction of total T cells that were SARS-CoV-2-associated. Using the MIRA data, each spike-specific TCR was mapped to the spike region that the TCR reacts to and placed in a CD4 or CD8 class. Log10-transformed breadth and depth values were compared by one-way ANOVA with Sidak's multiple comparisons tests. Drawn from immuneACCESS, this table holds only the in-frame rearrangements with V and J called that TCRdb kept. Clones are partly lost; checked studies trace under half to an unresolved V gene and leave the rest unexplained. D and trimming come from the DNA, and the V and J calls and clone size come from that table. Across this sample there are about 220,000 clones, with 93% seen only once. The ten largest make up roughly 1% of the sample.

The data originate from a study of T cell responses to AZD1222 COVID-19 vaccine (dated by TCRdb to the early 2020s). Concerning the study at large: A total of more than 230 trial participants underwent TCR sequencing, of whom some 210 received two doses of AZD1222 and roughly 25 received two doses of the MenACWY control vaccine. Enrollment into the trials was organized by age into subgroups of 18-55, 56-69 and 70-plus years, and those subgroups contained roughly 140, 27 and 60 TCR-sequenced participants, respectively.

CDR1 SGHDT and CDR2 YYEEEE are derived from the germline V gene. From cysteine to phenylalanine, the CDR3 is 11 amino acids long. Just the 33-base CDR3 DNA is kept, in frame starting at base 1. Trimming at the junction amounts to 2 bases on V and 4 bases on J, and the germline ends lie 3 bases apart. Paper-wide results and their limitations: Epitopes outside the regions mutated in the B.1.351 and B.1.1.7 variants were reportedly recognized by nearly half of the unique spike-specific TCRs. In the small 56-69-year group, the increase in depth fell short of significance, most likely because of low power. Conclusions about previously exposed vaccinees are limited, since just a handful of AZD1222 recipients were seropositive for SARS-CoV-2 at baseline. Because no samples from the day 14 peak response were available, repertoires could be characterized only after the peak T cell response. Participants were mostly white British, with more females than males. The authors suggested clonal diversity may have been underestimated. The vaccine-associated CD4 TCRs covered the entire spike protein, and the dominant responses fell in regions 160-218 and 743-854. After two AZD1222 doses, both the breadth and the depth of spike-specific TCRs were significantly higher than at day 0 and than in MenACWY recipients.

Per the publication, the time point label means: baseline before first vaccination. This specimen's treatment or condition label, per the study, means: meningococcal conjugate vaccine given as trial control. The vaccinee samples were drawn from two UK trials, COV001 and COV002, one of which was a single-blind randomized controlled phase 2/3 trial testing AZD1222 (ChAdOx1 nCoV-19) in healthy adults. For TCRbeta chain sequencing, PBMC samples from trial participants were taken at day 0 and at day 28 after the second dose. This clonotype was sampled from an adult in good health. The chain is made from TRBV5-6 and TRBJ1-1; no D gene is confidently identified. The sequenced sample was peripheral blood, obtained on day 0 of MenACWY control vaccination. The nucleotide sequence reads TGTGCCAGCAGCTTTTTCACTGAAGCTTTCTTT. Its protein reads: CASSFFTEAFF.